The rows below give T cell receptor beta chains drawn from one sample of a study of blood T cell repertoires in COVID-19. TCRdb's copy holds only in-frame clones and misses some; the assay was immunoSEQ multiplex PCR. The sample carries roughly 250,000 clones, 85% to 90% recorded once. Sequenced input: peripheral blood. All receptors come from a woman aged 40 to 50 with acute or convalescent COVID-19. The CDR3 runs from the conserved cysteine through the conserved F or W. A D gene is named only where the DNA matches it firmly. Rows give clone size only sometimes, using once, few, many, or a class for an expanded clone.

CDR3 DNA: TGTGCCACCGCGGGGGGGCCAGTCCCAGATACGCAGTATTTT
CDR3 protein: CATAGGPVPDTQYF
V gene: TRBV24-1
J gene: TRBJ2-3
clone size: .
D gene: TRBD2
CDR3 length: 14

CDR3 DNA: TGTGCCAGCAGTTCCGCACCGGGGAGTAGCAATCAGCCCCAGCATTTT
CDR3 protein: CASSSAPGSSNQPQHF
V gene: TRBV27
J gene: TRBJ1-5
clone size: .
D gene: .
CDR3 length: 16

CDR3 DNA: TGTGCCAGCAGCTCACAACAGGGGATTAATGAAAAACTGTTTTTT
CDR3 protein: CASSSQQGINEKLFF
V gene: TRBV7-9
J gene: TRBJ1-4
clone size: .
D gene: TRBD1
CDR3 length: 15

CDR3 DNA: TGTGCCAGCAGCGCAGGACTGGGCTCTGGAAACACCATATATTTT
CDR3 protein: CASSAGLGSGNTIYF
V gene: TRBV9
J gene: TRBJ1-3
clone size: .
D gene: .
CDR3 length: 15

CDR3 DNA: TGTGCCAGCAGCCACGGGGTCCAAGAGCTGTTTTTT
CDR3 protein: CASSHGVQELFF
V gene: TRBV7-9
J gene: TRBJ2-2
clone size: once
D gene: .
CDR3 length: 12

CDR3 DNA: TGTGCCATCAGTGGCAAACGGACAGGAAGGGAGAATTGGGACTATGGCTACACCTTC
CDR3 protein: CAISGKRTGRENWDYGYTF
V gene: TRBV10-3
J gene: TRBJ1-2
clone size: .
D gene: TRBD1
CDR3 length: 19

CDR3 DNA: TGTGCCAGCAGCTTAGCAACAGGGGTATGGGGTGGCTACACCTTC
CDR3 protein: CASSLATGVWGGYTF
V gene: TRBV7-2
J gene: TRBJ1-2
clone size: .
D gene: TRBD1
CDR3 length: 15

CDR3 DNA: TGCGCCAGCAGCTTGGGGACAGCTAACTATGGCTACACCTTC
CDR3 protein: CASSLGTANYGYTF
V gene: TRBV5-1
J gene: TRBJ1-2
clone size: .
D gene: .
CDR3 length: 14

CDR3 DNA: TGCGCCAGCAGCTTGGGGGCTAGCGGACCCACAGATACGCAGTATTTT
CDR3 protein: CASSLGASGPTDTQYF
V gene: TRBV5-1
J gene: TRBJ2-3
clone size: .
D gene: TRBD2
CDR3 length: 16

CDR3 DNA: TGTGCCAGCAGGCAGGGACACCTCTCCCCTGAAGCTTTCTTT
CDR3 protein: CASRQGHLSPEAFF
V gene: TRBV6-4
J gene: TRBJ1-1
clone size: .
D gene: .
CDR3 length: 14

CDR3 DNA: TGCGCCAGCTCCCATGGCGGGTATAATTCACCCCTCCACTTT
CDR3 protein: CASSHGGYNSPLHF
V gene: TRBV23-1
J gene: TRBJ1-6
clone size: .
D gene: .
CDR3 length: 14

CDR3 DNA: TGTGCCAGCAGTGAAAATCTCAGAAATCAGCCCCAGCATTTT
CDR3 protein: CASSENLRNQPQHF
V gene: TRBV2
J gene: TRBJ1-5
clone size: .
D gene: .
CDR3 length: 14

CDR3 DNA: TGTGCCAGCAGTTACTCTCCCACCGGGACAGGCAGGGCCCAGTACTTC
CDR3 protein: CASSYSPTGTGRAQYF
V gene: TRBV6-5
J gene: TRBJ2-5
clone size: .
D gene: TRBD1
CDR3 length: 16

CDR3 DNA: TGTGCCACCAGCAGAGATCTAGCGGGGGGGCCCTACAATGAGCAGTTCTTC
CDR3 protein: CATSRDLAGGPYNEQFF
V gene: TRBV15
J gene: TRBJ2-1
clone size: .
D gene: TRBD2
CDR3 length: 17

CDR3 DNA: TGCGCCAGCAGCTTGACAGGGGGCGTCTACAATGAGCAGTTCTTC
CDR3 protein: CASSLTGGVYNEQFF
V gene: TRBV5-1
J gene: TRBJ2-1
clone size: .
D gene: TRBD1
CDR3 length: 15

CDR3 DNA: TGTGCCAGCAGCTTAACGCACAGGGGAAAGGGTAACACCATATATTTT
CDR3 protein: CASSLTHRGKGNTIYF
V gene: TRBV11-2
J gene: TRBJ1-3
clone size: .
D gene: TRBD1
CDR3 length: 16

CDR3 DNA: TGCAGCGTTCTACACAGAGCACAATTGACATTGGGTTCGGAAGCTTTCTTT
CDR3 protein: CSVLHRAQLTLGSEAFF
V gene: TRBV29-1
J gene: TRBJ1-1
clone size: .
D gene: .
CDR3 length: 17

CDR3 DNA: TGCGCCAGCAGCCAAGTAGGACGCTTAGGGGACACTGAAGCTTTCTTT
CDR3 protein: CASSQVGRLGDTEAFF
V gene: TRBV4-1
J gene: TRBJ1-1
clone size: .
D gene: .
CDR3 length: 16

CDR3 DNA: TGCGCCAGCAGCACCACCGGGACAGGGGGCGGATTCTCTGGAAACACCATATATTTT
CDR3 protein: CASSTTGTGGGFSGNTIYF
V gene: TRBV5-1
J gene: TRBJ1-3
clone size: few
D gene: TRBD1
CDR3 length: 19

CDR3 DNA: TGTGCCATCAGTCTCGATCAGGGGTCTGAAGCTTTCTTT
CDR3 protein: CAISLDQGSEAFF
V gene: TRBV10-3
J gene: TRBJ1-1
clone size: .
D gene: .
CDR3 length: 13

CDR3 DNA: TGTGCCATCAGGGGAGGGATTAGTGATTCACCCCTCCACTTT
CDR3 protein: CAIRGGISDSPLHF
V gene: TRBV10-3
J gene: TRBJ1-6
clone size: .
D gene: .
CDR3 length: 14

CDR3 DNA: TGTGCCAGCACTCGAATCTGGGAGGGAGGCACTGAAGCTTTCTTT
CDR3 protein: CASTRIWEGGTEAFF
V gene: TRBV6-5
J gene: TRBJ1-1
clone size: .
D gene: .
CDR3 length: 15

CDR3 DNA: TGTGCCAGCAGACGCCGGGACAGGGGGACCGGGGAGCTGTTTTTT
CDR3 protein: CASRRRDRGTGELFF
V gene: TRBV6-5
J gene: TRBJ2-2
clone size: .
D gene: TRBD1
CDR3 length: 15

CDR3 DNA: TGTGCCAGCACCAACGCCCTGGCGGGGGGCAGCAGTAAACTGTTCTTC
CDR3 protein: CASTNALAGGSSKLFF
V gene: TRBV11-1
J gene: TRBJ2-1
clone size: .
D gene: TRBD2
CDR3 length: 16

CDR3 DNA: TGTGCCAGTAGTGTAACAGGGAACTCTGGAAACACCATATATTTT
CDR3 protein: CASSVTGNSGNTIYF
V gene: TRBV19
J gene: TRBJ1-3
clone size: .
D gene: .
CDR3 length: 15

CDR3 DNA: TGTGCCAGCAGCTTGTTGGGGCTGTCCCTTTCCTACAATGAGCAGTTCTTC
CDR3 protein: CASSLLGLSLSYNEQFF
V gene: TRBV5-4
J gene: TRBJ2-1
clone size: .
D gene: .
CDR3 length: 17

CDR3 DNA: TGTGCCACTTCGGAGACAGGGGACTTGGGTAATGAAAAACTGTTTTTT
CDR3 protein: CATSETGDLGNEKLFF
V gene: TRBV10-3
J gene: TRBJ1-4
clone size: .
D gene: TRBD1
CDR3 length: 16

CDR3 DNA: TGCAGCGTTGATGACAGGGCCAACTCTGGAAACACCATATATTTT
CDR3 protein: CSVDDRANSGNTIYF
V gene: TRBV29-1
J gene: TRBJ1-3
clone size: .
D gene: TRBD1
CDR3 length: 15

CDR3 DNA: TGTGCCAGCAGCTCCCGGACAGATTTTACCTATGGCTACACCTTC
CDR3 protein: CASSSRTDFTYGYTF
V gene: TRBV7-9
J gene: TRBJ1-2
clone size: .
D gene: .
CDR3 length: 15

CDR3 DNA: TGTGCCAGCAGCCTCACCCAGGGGAATAATGAAAAACTGTTTTTT
CDR3 protein: CASSLTQGNNEKLFF
V gene: TRBV7-9
J gene: TRBJ1-4
clone size: .
D gene: .
CDR3 length: 15

CDR3 DNA: TGTGCCAGCTCACCAACCCCAACCAGAGAGACCCAGTACTTC
CDR3 protein: CASSPTPTRETQYF
V gene: TRBV18
J gene: TRBJ2-5
clone size: .
D gene: .
CDR3 length: 14

CDR3 DNA: TGTGCCAGCTCACCGAGACCGGGACAGGGGGCCACAGATACGCAGTATTTT
CDR3 protein: CASSPRPGQGATDTQYF
V gene: TRBV18
J gene: TRBJ2-3
clone size: .
D gene: TRBD1
CDR3 length: 17

CDR3 DNA: TGTGCCAGCAGTTACGTCGGTGCGGTTGCTTTCTTT
CDR3 protein: CASSYVGAVAFF
V gene: TRBV6-2/TRBV6-3
J gene: TRBJ1-1
clone size: .
D gene: .
CDR3 length: 12

CDR3 DNA: TGTGCCAGCACCGGCAGTGCGGACACCGGGGAGCTGTTTTTT
CDR3 protein: CASTGSADTGELFF
V gene: TRBV6-5
J gene: TRBJ2-2
clone size: .
D gene: .
CDR3 length: 14

CDR3 DNA: TGTGCCAGCAGGCGCGGAGTAAATGAAAAACTGTTTTTT
CDR3 protein: CASRRGVNEKLFF
V gene: TRBV6-5
J gene: TRBJ1-4
clone size: .
D gene: .
CDR3 length: 13

CDR3 DNA: TGTGCCAGCAGCCCCCAGGGGAGCTATGGCTACACCTTC
CDR3 protein: CASSPQGSYGYTF
V gene: TRBV11-2
J gene: TRBJ1-2
clone size: few
D gene: .
CDR3 length: 13

CDR3 DNA: TGTGCCAGCAGCTTAGTCCCCCAGGGGAACACCGGGGAGCTGTTTTTT
CDR3 protein: CASSLVPQGNTGELFF
V gene: TRBV7-2
J gene: TRBJ2-2
clone size: .
D gene: .
CDR3 length: 16

CDR3 DNA: TGTGCCAGCAGTGAACAACAGGCCTATAATTCACCCCTCCACTTT
CDR3 protein: CASSEQQAYNSPLHF
V gene: TRBV6-1
J gene: TRBJ1-6
clone size: few
D gene: .
CDR3 length: 15

CDR3 DNA: TGTGCCAGCAGTCCCAACATAGCGGGGGGGCCCGCAGATACGCAGTATTTT
CDR3 protein: CASSPNIAGGPADTQYF
V gene: TRBV6-6
J gene: TRBJ2-3
clone size: .
D gene: TRBD2
CDR3 length: 17

CDR3 DNA: TGTGCCATCATGCCTACGGATCAGCCCCAGCATTTT
CDR3 protein: CAIMPTDQPQHF
V gene: TRBV6-5
J gene: TRBJ1-5
clone size: .
D gene: .
CDR3 length: 12

CDR3 DNA: TGTGCCAGCAGGGAACCCTCTGGAGGGACCCAGTACTTC
CDR3 protein: CASREPSGGTQYF
V gene: TRBV13
J gene: TRBJ2-5
clone size: .
D gene: .
CDR3 length: 13

CDR3 DNA: TGTGCCAGCAGCCAAGAGTGGCGGCAGCCGAGGGACATTCAGTACTTC
CDR3 protein: CASSQEWRQPRDIQYF
V gene: TRBV4-2
J gene: TRBJ2-4
clone size: .
D gene: .
CDR3 length: 16

CDR3 DNA: TGTGCCAGCAGTTTTGGCGACAGCCCAAACTATGGCTACACCTTC
CDR3 protein: CASSFGDSPNYGYTF
V gene: TRBV27
J gene: TRBJ1-2
clone size: .
D gene: .
CDR3 length: 15

CDR3 DNA: TGTGCCAGTAGTATAGCCGCGCATGGTAATCAGCCCCAGCATTTT
CDR3 protein: CASSIAAHGNQPQHF
V gene: TRBV19
J gene: TRBJ1-5
clone size: .
D gene: .
CDR3 length: 15

CDR3 DNA: TGCAGCGTTGTGGGACACCCCTACACTGAAGCTTTCTTT
CDR3 protein: CSVVGHPYTEAFF
V gene: TRBV29-1
J gene: TRBJ1-1
clone size: .
D gene: .
CDR3 length: 13

CDR3 DNA: TGTGCCAGCAGTTTGGCGCGGGTGGAGGAAAAACTGTTTTTT
CDR3 protein: CASSLARVEEKLFF
V gene: TRBV6-1
J gene: TRBJ1-4
clone size: .
D gene: .
CDR3 length: 14

CDR3 DNA: TGCAGCGTTGTAATCCAGGCGACTAACTATGGCTACACCTTC
CDR3 protein: CSVVIQATNYGYTF
V gene: TRBV29-1
J gene: TRBJ1-2
clone size: .
D gene: .
CDR3 length: 14